Sequencing of this TCR beta chain was carried out in a study of cytomegalovirus exposure and HLA in healthy donors. Overall study findings and caveats: Judged likely to be a sequencing artifact was a cluster of highly shared sequence variants. A list of about 160 TCR beta chains associated with cytomegalovirus was given.

The PCR had 60 Vbeta and 13 Jbeta primers. The data were produced by immunoSEQ multiplex PCR, yet TCRdb's version contains in-frame clones alone and is incomplete. This table holds some 130,000 clones, about 80% found once. Turning to this clone: The antigen remains undetermined.

Specimen: PBMCs. This sequence originates from a human donor in good health.

The CDR3 DNA sequence: TGCGCCAGCAGCCAAGATAGGGGCACAGGGGTAGATACGCAGTATTTT. Encoded protein: CASSQDRGTGVDTQYF. The V gene is TRBV4-1, the J gene TRBJ2-3; TRBD1 matches 7 bases. Per germline, CDR1 MGHRA and CDR2 YSYEKL. The CDR3 covers 16 residues. Losses at the gene ends were 0 bases for V and 5 bases for J; bases not matched to a gene: 8.